Below, one T cell receptor (beta chain) is given with its context. The count of this clone is one. What antigen it recognizes has not been identified. Base-call qualities are not available, and no considerably larger clone is one nucleotide away. The immunoSEQ Assay, a bias-controlled multiplex PCR, was used to amplify TCRbeta CDR3 regions from genomic DNA. Per the authors' processing: The number of nucleated cells in each sample was estimated by amplification of reference gene primers within the assay. Sequence reads were collapsed and filtered to measure the absolute abundance of every unique TCRbeta CDR3 rearrangement. For each sample, productive Simpson clonality was calculated by taking the square root of Simpson's diversity index across productive rearrangements. What TCRdb holds here is the immuneACCESS table cut down to in-frame rearrangements. Part of the clones is not present; checked against another copy, under half of the missing clones reflect an unresolved V gene, and the others are unexplained. D and trimming were read from the DNA, whereas the V and J calls and clone size are those reported in that table. The sample data list a few hundred thousand clones, and around nine tenths of these were observed just once. The biggest ten clones account for roughly 3.7% of the sample.

Participants in the prospective study were aged about 18 to 89 years, lived in more than 20 United States geographic areas, and enrolled through a virtual design. In the prospective study, cohorts were assigned on the basis of participant-reported clinical history obtained from a screening survey and a study questionnaire. For ImmuneRACE Cohort 3, a participant was defined as recovered based on two consecutive negative NP/OP PCR tests, clearance by a healthcare professional, or resolution of symptoms. In the prospective study, whole blood, serum and a nasopharyngeal or oropharyngeal swab were collected from each participant by mobile phlebotomists. Additional blood draws and questionnaires over an approximately two-month period could optionally be provided by prospective study participants. Blood samples from the prospective study were shipped frozen or at room temperature prior to DNA extraction.

These data are taken from a study of blood T cell repertoires in COVID-19 (dated by TCRdb to 2019 to 2021). In the study overall: Samples from collaborators originated in the United States, Italy and Spain and spanned both the acute and convalescent phases of COVID-19. The prospective study material was composed of cDNA or gDNA derived from T cells, B-cell-depleted T cells, or PBMCs. Subjects who had been exposed to COVID-19, were actively infected with it, or had recovered from it provided the deeply sampled blood TCRbeta repertoires that made up the dataset. A freely available public database, intended as a resource for researchers studying the immune response to SARS-CoV-2, is where the repertoires were released. Samples came from the ongoing ImmuneRACE study (first 160 participants) plus 1,254 subjects from 6 global collaborators. A de-identified subject ID, COVID-19 status, age in years and sex were almost always included in the sample metadata. Where HLA class I and class II types were available, the types were taken from metadata supplied by the sample provider, not from assay-based typing. The paper as a whole reports these results and caveats: The quantity of clinical and demographic metadata differed by source and by participant and was supplied without curation.

Counted from cysteine to phenylalanine, this CDR3 has 13 amino acids. Only the CDR3 region is kept as DNA, spanning 39 bases read in frame from base 1. Trimmed from V: 6 bases; trimmed from J: 5 bases; junction bases lacking a gene match: 3. CDR1 and CDR2, looked up from the germline V gene, are MDHEN and SYDVKM. Recombination joined TRBV28 with TRBJ1-2; TRBD1 agrees with 10 junctional bases. The sample consisted of PBMCs or T cells enriched from blood (not recorded which). This TCR was sampled from a woman aged 30 to 39 who had recovered from COVID-19. The CDR3 has the sequence CASRGDRGYGYTF. The DNA sequence is given as TGTGCCAGCAGAGGGGACAGGGGTTATGGCTACACCTTC.